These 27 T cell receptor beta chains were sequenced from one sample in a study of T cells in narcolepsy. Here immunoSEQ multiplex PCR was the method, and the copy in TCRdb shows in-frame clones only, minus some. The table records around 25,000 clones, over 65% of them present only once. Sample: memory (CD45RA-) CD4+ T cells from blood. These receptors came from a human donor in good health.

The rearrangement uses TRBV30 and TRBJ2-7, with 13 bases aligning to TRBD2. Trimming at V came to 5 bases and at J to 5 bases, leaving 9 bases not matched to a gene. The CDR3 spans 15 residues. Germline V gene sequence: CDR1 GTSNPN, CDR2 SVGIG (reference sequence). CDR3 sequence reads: CAWEPGTSGADEQYF. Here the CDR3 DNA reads TGTGCCTGGGAACCCGGGACTAGCGGGGCAGACGAGCAGTACTTC.

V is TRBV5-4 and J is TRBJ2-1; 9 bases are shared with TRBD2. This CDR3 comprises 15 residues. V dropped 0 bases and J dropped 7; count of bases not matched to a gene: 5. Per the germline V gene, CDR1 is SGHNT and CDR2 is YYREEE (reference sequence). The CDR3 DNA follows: TGTGCCAGCAGCTTGGATGGGCTAGCGGGGAATGAGCAGTTCTTC. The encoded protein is CASSLDGLAGNEQFF.

CDR3 region: CASSSPLGSYSSTDTQYF. The CDR3, as DNA: TGTGCCAGCAGCTCCCCCCTAGGTAGCTACTCTAGCACAGATACGCAGTATTTT. V usage is TRBV5-6 and J usage is TRBJ2-3; D remains unclear. The CDR3 totals 18 residues. Germline loops: CDR1 SGHDT, CDR2 YYEEEE. Deletions cut 3 bases from V and 0 bases from J, with 20 bases between.

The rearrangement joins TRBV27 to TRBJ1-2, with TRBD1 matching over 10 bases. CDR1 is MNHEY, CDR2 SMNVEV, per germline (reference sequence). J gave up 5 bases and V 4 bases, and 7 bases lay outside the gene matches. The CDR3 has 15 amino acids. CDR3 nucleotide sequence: TGTGCCAGCAGTTACCTCCCGGGACAGGGGTATGGCTACACCTTC. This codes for CASSYLPGQGYGYTF.

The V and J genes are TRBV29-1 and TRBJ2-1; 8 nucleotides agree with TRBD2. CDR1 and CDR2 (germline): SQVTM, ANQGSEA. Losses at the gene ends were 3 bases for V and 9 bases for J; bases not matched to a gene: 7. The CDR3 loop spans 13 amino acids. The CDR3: CSVDRGGLGEQFF. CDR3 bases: TGCAGCGTTGATCGGGGGGGGCTGGGTGAGCAGTTCTTC.

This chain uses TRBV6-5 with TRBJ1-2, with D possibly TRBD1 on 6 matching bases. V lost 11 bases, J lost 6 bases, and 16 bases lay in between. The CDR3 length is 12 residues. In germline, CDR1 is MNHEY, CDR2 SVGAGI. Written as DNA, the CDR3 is TGTGCCGCAGTGACCACAGGGAATGGCTACACCTTC. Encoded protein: CAAVTTGNGYTF.

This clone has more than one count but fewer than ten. This CDR3 is CASIPQGHQPQHF. The CDR3 coding sequence is TGTGCCAGCATCCCGCAGGGCCATCAGCCCCAGCATTTT. The V call is TRBV28, the J call TRBJ1-5; possibly TRBD1 for D (5 bases). V gave up 7 bases and J gave up 5 bases, with 12 bases separating them. The CDR3 length is 13 residues. Germline V gives CDR1 MDHEN, CDR2 SYDVKM.

In DNA, the CDR3 is TGCGCCAGCAGCTTGGAGCGGACGGCCGCCGGGGAGCTGTTTTTT. Translated, it gives CASSLERTAAGELFF. The chain joins TRBV5-1 to TRBJ2-2; possible D gene TRBD2, 5 bases. Trimming stripped 0 bases from V and 6 bases from J, with 12 bases between. The V gene's germline CDR1 is SGHRS and CDR2 YFSETQ. The CDR3 consists of 15 residues.

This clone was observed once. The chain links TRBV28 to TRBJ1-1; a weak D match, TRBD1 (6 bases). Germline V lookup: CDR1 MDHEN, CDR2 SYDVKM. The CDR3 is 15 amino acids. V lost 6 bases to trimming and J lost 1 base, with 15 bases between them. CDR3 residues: CASSVQQGRNTEAFF. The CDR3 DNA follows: TGTGCCAGCAGCGTTCAGCAGGGGCGGAACACTGAAGCTTTCTTT. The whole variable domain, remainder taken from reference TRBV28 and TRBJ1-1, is DVKVTQSSRYLVKRTGEKVFLECVQDMDHENMFWYRQDPGLGLRLIYFSYDVKMKEKGDIPEGYSVSREKKERFSLILESASTNQTSMYLCASSVQQGRNTEAFFGQGTRLTVV.

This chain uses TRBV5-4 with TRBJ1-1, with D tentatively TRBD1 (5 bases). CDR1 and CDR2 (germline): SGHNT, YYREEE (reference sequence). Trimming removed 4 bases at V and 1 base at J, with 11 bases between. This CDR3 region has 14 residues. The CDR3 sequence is CASSQDNRNTEAFF. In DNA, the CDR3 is TGTGCCAGCAGCCAGGACAACCGGAACACTGAAGCTTTCTTT.

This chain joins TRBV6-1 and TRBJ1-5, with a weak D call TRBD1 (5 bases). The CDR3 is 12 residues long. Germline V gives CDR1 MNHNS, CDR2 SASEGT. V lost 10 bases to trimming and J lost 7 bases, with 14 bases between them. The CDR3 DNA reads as TGTGCCATGGACTTCGGGGCCCAGCCCCAGCATTTT. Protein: CAMDFGAQPQHF.

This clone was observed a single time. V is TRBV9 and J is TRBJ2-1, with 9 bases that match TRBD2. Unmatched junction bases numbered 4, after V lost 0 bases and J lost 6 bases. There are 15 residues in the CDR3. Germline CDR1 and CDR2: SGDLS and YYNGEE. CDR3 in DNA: TGTGCCAGCAGCGTAGTAGCGGGAGCGGTCAATGAGCAGTTCTTC. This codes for CASSVVAGAVNEQFF.

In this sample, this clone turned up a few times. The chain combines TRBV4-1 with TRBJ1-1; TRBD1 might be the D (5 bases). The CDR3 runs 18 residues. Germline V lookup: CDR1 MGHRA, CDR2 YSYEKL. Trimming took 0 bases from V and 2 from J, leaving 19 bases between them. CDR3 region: CASSQEFLEGRANTEAFF. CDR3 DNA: TGCGCCAGCAGCCAAGAGTTTTTAGAAGGCAGGGCTAACACTGAAGCTTTCTTT.

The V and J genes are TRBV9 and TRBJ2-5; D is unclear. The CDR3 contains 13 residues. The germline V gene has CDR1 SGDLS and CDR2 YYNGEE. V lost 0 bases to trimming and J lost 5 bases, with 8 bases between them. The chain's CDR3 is CASSVGQLETQYF. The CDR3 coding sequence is TGTGCCAGCAGCGTAGGTCAGCTGGAGACCCAGTACTTC.

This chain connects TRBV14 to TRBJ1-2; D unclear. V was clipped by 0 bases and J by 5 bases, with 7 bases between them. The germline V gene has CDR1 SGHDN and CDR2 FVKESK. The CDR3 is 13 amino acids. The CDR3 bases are TGTGCCAGCAGCCAAGATACCTTTTATGGCTACACCTTC. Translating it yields CASSQDTFYGYTF.

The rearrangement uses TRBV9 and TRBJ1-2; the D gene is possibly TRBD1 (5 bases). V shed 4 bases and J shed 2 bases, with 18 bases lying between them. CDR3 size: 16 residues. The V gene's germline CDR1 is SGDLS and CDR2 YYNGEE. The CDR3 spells CASSRAGMRGNYGYTF. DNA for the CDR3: TGTGCCAGCAGCAGGGCAGGGATGAGAGGAAACTATGGCTACACCTTC. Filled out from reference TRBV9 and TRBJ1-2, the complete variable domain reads DSGVTQTPKHLITATGQRVTLRCSPRSGDLSVYWYQQSLDQGLQFLIQYYNGEERAKGNILERFSAQQFPDLHSELNLSSLELGDSALYFCASSRAGMRGNYGYTFGSGTRLTVV.

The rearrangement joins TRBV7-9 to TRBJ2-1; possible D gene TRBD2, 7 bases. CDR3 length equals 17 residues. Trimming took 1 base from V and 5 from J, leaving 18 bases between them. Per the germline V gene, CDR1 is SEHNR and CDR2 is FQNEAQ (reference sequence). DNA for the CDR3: TGTGCCAGCAGCTTAGGACTGGACAGCGGGGTGAACAATGAGCAGTTCTTC. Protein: CASSLGLDSGVNNEQFF.

As DNA, the CDR3 is TGCGCCAGCAGTGATTTAAGAGATACGCAGTATTTT. Its translation is CASSDLRDTQYF. The chain has TRBV10-2 and TRBJ2-3; the D is unclear. V was shortened by 3 bases and J by 5 bases, with 6 bases between the two germline ends. Germline CDR1 is WSHSY and CDR2 is SAAADI. This CDR3 has 12 amino acids.

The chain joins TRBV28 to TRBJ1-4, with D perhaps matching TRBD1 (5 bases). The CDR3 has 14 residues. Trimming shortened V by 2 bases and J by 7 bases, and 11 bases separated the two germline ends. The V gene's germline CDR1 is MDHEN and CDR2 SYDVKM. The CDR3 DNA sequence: TGTGCCAGCAGTTTAGTGCAGGGCCGTGAAAAACTGTTTTTT. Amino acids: CASSLVQGREKLFF. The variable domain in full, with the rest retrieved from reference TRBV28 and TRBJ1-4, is DVKVTQSSRYLVKRTGEKVFLECVQDMDHENMFWYRQDPGLGLRLIYFSYDVKMKEKGDIPEGYSVSREKKERFSLILESASTNQTSMYLCASSLVQGREKLFFGSGTQLSVL.

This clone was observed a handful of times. The CDR3 region has the DNA TGCGCCAGCAGCTCTCTCGGGGGGGATGAGCAGTTCTTC. This codes for CASSSLGGDEQFF. The chain links TRBV5-1 to TRBJ2-1, with 8 bases that match TRBD2. After removal of 3 bases from V and 8 bases from J, the junction contained 4 bases not matched to a gene. Germline-derived CDR1 and CDR2 are SGHRS and YFSETQ. The CDR3 runs to 13 residues. The full variable domain, its missing parts supplied by reference TRBV5-1 and TRBJ2-1, is KAGVTQTPRYLIKTRGQQVTLSCSPISGHRSVSWYQQTPGQGLQFLFEYFSETQRNKGNFPGRFSGRQFSNSRSEMNVSTLELGDSALYLCASSSLGGDEQFFGPGTRLTVL.

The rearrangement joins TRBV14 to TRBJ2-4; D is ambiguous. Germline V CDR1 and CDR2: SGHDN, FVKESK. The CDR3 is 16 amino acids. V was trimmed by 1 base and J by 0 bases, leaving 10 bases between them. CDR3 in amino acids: CASSQGVLLAKNIQYF. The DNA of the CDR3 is TGTGCCAGCAGCCAAGGGGTACTGTTAGCCAAAAACATTCAGTACTTC.

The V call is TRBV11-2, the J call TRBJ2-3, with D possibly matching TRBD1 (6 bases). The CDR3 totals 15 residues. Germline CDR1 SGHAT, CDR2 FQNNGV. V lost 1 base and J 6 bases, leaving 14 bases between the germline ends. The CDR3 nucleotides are TGTGCCAGCAGCTTAGGGGGGCAAGGTTGGGATACGCAGTATTTT. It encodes CASSLGGQGWDTQYF.

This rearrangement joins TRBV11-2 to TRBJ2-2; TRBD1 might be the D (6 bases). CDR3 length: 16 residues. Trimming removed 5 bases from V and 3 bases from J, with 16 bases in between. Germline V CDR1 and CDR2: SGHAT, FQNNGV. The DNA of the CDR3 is TGTGCCAGCAGCCTGTTAGGTCGGACAGACACCGGGGAGCTGTTTTTT. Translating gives CASSLLGRTDTGELFF. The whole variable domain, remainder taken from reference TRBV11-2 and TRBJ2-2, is EAGVAQSPRYKIIEKRQSVAFWCNPISGHATLYWYQQILGQGPKLLIQFQNNGVVDDSQLPKDRFSAERLKGVDSTLKIQPAKLEDSAVYLCASSLLGRTDTGELFFGEGSRLTVL.

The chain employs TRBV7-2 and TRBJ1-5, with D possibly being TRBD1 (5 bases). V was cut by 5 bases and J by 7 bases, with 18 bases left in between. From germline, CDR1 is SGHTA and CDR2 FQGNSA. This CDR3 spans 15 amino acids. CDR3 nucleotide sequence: TGTGCCAGCAGCGCAGACACCGGGGGGTGGCAGCCCCAGCATTTT. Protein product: CASSADTGGWQPQHF.

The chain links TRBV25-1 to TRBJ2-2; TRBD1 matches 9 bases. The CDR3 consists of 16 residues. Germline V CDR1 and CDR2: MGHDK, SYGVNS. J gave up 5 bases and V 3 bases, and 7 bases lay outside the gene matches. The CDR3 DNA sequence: TGTGCCAGCAGTGAGGCAGGGACAGGGAGGACCGGGGAGCTGTTTTTT. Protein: CASSEAGTGRTGELFF.

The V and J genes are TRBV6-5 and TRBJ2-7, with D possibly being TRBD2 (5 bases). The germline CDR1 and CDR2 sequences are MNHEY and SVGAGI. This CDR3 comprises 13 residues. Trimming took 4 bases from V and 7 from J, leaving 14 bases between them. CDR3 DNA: TGTGCCAGCAGTTCTAGGAGCGAGGGAGAGCAGTACTTC. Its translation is CASSSRSEGEQYF.

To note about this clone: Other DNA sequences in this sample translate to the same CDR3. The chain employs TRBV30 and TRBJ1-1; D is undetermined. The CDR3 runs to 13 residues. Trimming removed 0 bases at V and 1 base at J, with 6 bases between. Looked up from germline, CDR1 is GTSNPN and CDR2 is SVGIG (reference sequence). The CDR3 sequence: CAWSVGSNTEAFF. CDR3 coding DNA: TGTGCCTGGAGTGTAGGCTCGAACACTGAAGCTTTCTTT.